The sequence of this TCR beta chain was determined in a study of cytomegalovirus exposure and HLA in healthy donors. Study details: A later analysis reported the approximately 120 validation repertoires used the same platform as the 500 to 800 first-cohort repertoires. Findings and caveats of the study: Rare TCR sequences dominated, though some public TCRs recurred in many donors. 164 TCR beta chains were listed as cytomegalovirus-associated.

This clone has only one observation. The antigen is not known. Using immunoSEQ multiplex PCR, the repertoire was profiled, and TCRdb retains in-frame clones only, with some absent. Altogether approximately 160,000 clones are present, about 85% being singletons, with the ten largest covering under 2.5%. Germline lookup yields CDR1 LGHNA and CDR2 YSLEER. The CDR3 extends over 16 amino acids. Trimming removed 0 bases at V and 5 bases at J, with 16 bases between. Material: PBMCs. The clonotype originates from a man aged 25 to 40 in good health and CMV-seropositive. The V call is TRBV4-3, the J call TRBJ1-2; D is perhaps TRBD1 (6 bases). The CDR3 DNA sequence: TGCGCCAGCAGCCAAGAGGGGGCAGGGAGACTTTATGGCTACACCTTC. This translates into CASSQEGAGRLYGYTF.